This T cell receptor (beta chain) was recorded in a study of blood T cell repertoires in COVID-19. Overall study context: Acute and convalescent COVID-19 samples came from the United States, Italy and Spain. The cDNA or gDNA used as material had been derived from T cells, B-cell-depleted T cells, or PBMCs.

J was trimmed by 7 bases and V by 5 bases; bases with no gene match: 6. This CDR3 contains 13 residues. Per germline, CDR1 MDHEN and CDR2 SYDVKM. TCRdb's copy holds only in-frame clones and misses some; the assay was immunoSEQ multiplex PCR. The table records 250,000 to 350,000 clones, over 85% of them present only once. The J gene is TRBJ1-2, the V gene TRBV28; the match to TRBD1 covers 8 bases. Source material: PBMCs or T cells enriched from blood (not recorded which). This sequence originates from a man between 60 and 70 years old who had recovered from COVID-19. The CDR3 nucleotides are TGTGCCAGCAGTCCAGGGGGCCTCTCTGGCTACACCTTC. This sequence encodes CASSPGGLSGYTF.